Presented here are 25 T cell receptor beta chains from one specimen sequenced in a study of identical twins. Via MiXCR, TCRdb re-called the 5' RACE reads, giving one row per CDR3 protein. The data contain fewer than 250,000 distinct CDR3 sequences, roughly a tenth of them singletons. The source material was memory (CD45RO+) T cells sorted from blood. These TCRs come from a woman aged 18-29 years in good health.

The rearrangement joins TRBV11-3 to TRBJ2-5; D is unresolved. Trimming left V 5 bases short and J 0 bases short, with 16 bases between. Germline V gives CDR1 SGHNT, CDR2 YENEEA. The CDR3 loop spans 16 amino acids. CDR3 in amino acids: CASSPSTIKYQETQYF. As DNA, the CDR3 is TGTGCCAGCAGCCCCTCAACAATCAAGTACCAAGAGACCCAGTACTTC.

This clonotype has a handful of counts. The chain recombines TRBV20-1 with TRBJ2-7; 9 bases line up with TRBD2. J was trimmed by 3 bases and V by 3 bases; bases with no gene match: 6. The CDR3 runs to 14 residues. The germline CDR1 and CDR2 sequences are DFQATT and SNEGSKA (reference sequence). This CDR3 is CSASISGGYYEQYF. The CDR3 bases are TGCAGTGCTAGTATTAGCGGGGGATACTACGAGCAGTACTTC.

The chain combines TRBV6-2 or TRBV6-3 with TRBJ2-7, with D unclear. V lost 6 bases, J lost 0 bases, and 18 bases lay in between. The germline CDR1 and CDR2 sequences are MNHEY and SVGEGT. This CDR3 comprises 16 residues. CDR3 nucleotides: TGTGCCAGCAGCCGAAGGACGGCCCAGACCTCCTACGAGCAGTACTTC. Translation gives CASSRRTAQTSYEQYF.

In this sample, this clonotype turned up many times. The chain couples TRBV12-3 or TRBV12-4 to TRBJ1-1; the D gene is possibly TRBD1 (6 bases). This CDR3 region has 11 residues. The ends were cut back, 5 bases at V and 10 bases at J, with 11 bases in the middle. Here the CDR3 DNA reads TGTGCCAGCAGTCAACAGGGAGCAGCTTTCTTT. As protein: CASSQQGAAFF.

The rearrangement links TRBV5-1 to TRBJ1-3; maybe TRBD1 (5 bases). CDR1 is SGHRS, CDR2 YFSETQ, per germline. Trimming took 4 bases from V and 2 from J, leaving 13 bases between them. This CDR3 has 15 residues. CDR3 nucleotides: TGCGCCAGCAGCCCGAATACAGGCACTGGAAACACCATATATTTT. Residues: CASSPNTGTGNTIYF.

This clonotype was counted a few times. The V call is TRBV5-5, the J call TRBJ2-4, with TRBD2 as a possible D gene (5 bases). Between the trimmed V and J ends, which lost 0 bases and 6 bases, there was a span of 13 bases. This CDR3 is built from 15 residues. The germline V gene has CDR1 SGHKS and CDR2 YYEKEE (reference sequence). This chain's CDR3 is CASSLGGVSGNIQYF. CDR3 sequence (DNA): TGTGCCAGCAGCTTGGGGGGAGTCAGTGGAAACATTCAGTACTTC.

In this sample, this clonotype turned up a few times. The gene calls are TRBV7-6 and TRBJ2-3; TRBD2 matches at 16 bases. Trimming removed 3 bases from V and 0 bases from J; junction bases left unmatched: 3. Per the germline V gene, CDR1 is SGHVS and CDR2 is FNYEAQ. The CDR3 has 18 amino acids. CDR3 amino acids: CASSLGLAGGPSTDTQYF. DNA for the CDR3: TGTGCCAGCAGCTTGGGACTAGCGGGAGGGCCGAGCACAGATACGCAGTATTTT.

This clonotype was recorded a few times. The chain joins TRBV6-2 or TRBV6-3 to TRBJ2-5; 8 nucleotides match TRBD1. The CDR3 totals 16 residues. V dropped 6 bases and J dropped 2; count of bases not matched to a gene: 11. Germline V lookup: CDR1 MNHEY, CDR2 SVGEGT. This CDR3 is CASSSHPDRVQETQYF. The CDR3 DNA is TGTGCCAGCAGCTCACACCCGGACAGGGTACAAGAGACCCAGTACTTC.

This clonotype was counted only a few times. The V gene is TRBV5-4, the J gene TRBJ2-1, with 14 bases that match TRBD2. The CDR3 is 16 residues long. CDR1 is SGHNT, CDR2 YYREEE, per germline (reference sequence). After removal of 3 bases from V and 4 bases from J, the junction contained 3 bases not matched to a gene. The CDR3 bases are TGTGCCAGCAGCTGGGGACTAGCGGGAGCTTACAATGAGCAGTTCTTC. It codes for CASSWGLAGAYNEQFF.

This clonotype appeared many times. The chain uses TRBV7-2 and TRBJ1-2; 8 nucleotides agree with TRBD1. Per germline, CDR1 SGHTA and CDR2 FQGNSA. The CDR3 spans 17 residues. V shed 2 bases, J shed 6 bases, and the junction held 14 bases outside the gene matches. The CDR3 DNA reads as TGTGCCAGCAGCTTAATAGGGGGCGCGGCAGGGGGCCATGGCTACACCTTC. Translated, it gives CASSLIGGAAGGHGYTF. Supplemented by reference TRBV7-2 and TRBJ1-2, the full variable domain reads GAGVSQSPSNKVTEKGKDVELRCDPISGHTALYWYRQSLGQGLEFLIYFQGNSAPDKSGLPSDRFSAERTGGSVSTLTIQRTQQEDSAVYLCASSLIGGAAGGHGYTFGSGTRLTVV.

There are many counts of this clonotype. The genes are TRBV20-1 and TRBJ2-1; 11 bases match TRBD2. The junction had 5 bases not matched to a gene; V was cut back by 2 bases and J by 2 bases. The CDR3 covers 16 residues. CDR1 is DFQATT and CDR2 is SNEGSKA in the germline V gene (reference sequence). This CDR3 is CSARQVSGRAYNEQFF. The CDR3 DNA sequence: TGCAGTGCTAGACAGGTTAGCGGGAGGGCCTACAATGAGCAGTTCTTC.

This sequence joins TRBV9 and TRBJ2-1; the D gene is possibly TRBD2 (6 bases). Germline V gene sequence: CDR1 SGDLS, CDR2 YYNGEE. With 4 bases removed from V and 0 bases from J, the gap between germline ends came to 11 bases. This CDR3 spans 15 amino acids. CDR3 region: CASSYSGNSYNEQFF. CDR3 DNA sequence: TGTGCCAGCAGCTATAGCGGTAACTCCTACAATGAGCAGTTCTTC.

This clonotype was recorded at least ten times. The chain couples TRBV7-6 to TRBJ1-5, with a tentative D call TRBD1 (5 bases). Germline CDR1 SGHVS, CDR2 FNYEAQ. The V gene lost 1 base and the J gene lost 7 bases, with 8 bases spanning the gap. There are 13 residues in the CDR3. The CDR3 here is CASSLGQNQPQHF. DNA for the CDR3: TGTGCCAGCAGCTTAGGACAGAACCAGCCCCAGCATTTT.

The chain recombines TRBV6-1 with TRBJ2-1; D uncertain. Germline CDR1 is MNHNS and CDR2 is SASEGT. The CDR3 spans 13 residues. V lost 6 bases, J lost 8 bases, and 14 bases lay in between. The CDR3 DNA follows: TGTGCCAGCAGCCAAGTCGTCTCGGATGAGCAGTTCTTC. It codes for CASSQVVSDEQFF.

This clonotype was detected many times. The chain is built from TRBV2 and TRBJ1-1, with a weak D call TRBD1 (5 bases). Germline CDR1 and CDR2: SNHLY and FYNNEI. The CDR3 length is 17 residues. V lost 6 bases, J lost 0 bases, and 20 bases lay in between. The CDR3 DNA follows: TGTGCCAGCAGCACCCAGTTCAGGGTCAGGATGAACACTGAAGCTTTCTTT. Protein sequence: CASSTQFRVRMNTEAFF.

There are a few counts of this clonotype. CDR3 protein: CASSLRQGNYGYTF. The CDR3 coding sequence is TGTGCCAGCAGTCTGCGGCAGGGAAACTATGGCTACACCTTC. J is TRBJ1-2 and V is TRBV2; a weak D match, TRBD1 (5 bases). The CDR3 is 14 amino acids. Germline values: CDR1 SNHLY, CDR2 FYNNEI. The V end lost 5 bases, the J end lost 2 bases, and 12 bases lay between the germline ends.

This clonotype was counted at least ten times. The chain joins TRBV27 to TRBJ1-5; 8 bases agree with TRBD1. The J segment lost 5 bases and the V segment lost 6 bases, leaving 6 bases of the junction unmatched. There are 14 residues in the CDR3. Per germline, CDR1 MNHEY and CDR2 SMNVEV (reference sequence). DNA for the CDR3: TGTGCCAGCAGCCTCGGACAGGGCTATCAGCCCCAGCATTTT. Amino acids: CASSLGQGYQPQHF.

This clonotype was seen ten or more times. The chain couples TRBV12-3 or TRBV12-4 to TRBJ2-3; 11 bases fit TRBD2. V gave up 4 bases and J gave up 0 bases; unmatched junction bases: 3. The CDR3 is 16 residues long. The CDR3 region has the DNA TGTGCCAGCAGTTCGGGACTAGCGGCTAGCACAGATACGCAGTATTTT. Translated: CASSSGLAASTDTQYF.

Only a few counts were recorded for this clonotype. The CDR3 loop is CASSLDRVEKTQYF. CDR3 bases: TGTGCCAGCAGCTTGGACAGGGTGGAGAAGACCCAGTACTTC. This sequence joins TRBV7-3 and TRBJ2-5, with 8 bases fitting TRBD1. This CDR3 contains 14 residues. CDR1 and CDR2 (germline): SGHTA, FQGTGA. The V segment lost 3 bases and the J segment 6 bases; nucleotides outside the gene matches: 6.

This clonotype has a count of ten or more. V usage is TRBV12-3 or TRBV12-4 and J usage is TRBJ2-2; 7 positions match TRBD1. V lost 2 bases, J lost 7 bases, and 7 bases stayed unmatched. The CDR3 contains 15 residues. CDR3 in amino acids: CASSLKGARGGELFF. In DNA form, the CDR3 reads TGTGCCAGCAGTTTAAAGGGGGCGCGTGGCGGGGAGCTGTTTTTT.

This chain connects TRBV24-1 to TRBJ1-5; no reliable D call. The CDR3 runs 12 residues. Trimming pared 8 bases from V and 0 bases from J, leaving 4 bases between. Germline V CDR1 and CDR2: KGHDR, SFDVKD. DNA of the CDR3: TGTGCCACCACGGGTAGCAATCAGCCCCAGCATTTT. Protein sequence: CATTGSNQPQHF.

The rearrangement joins TRBV12-3 or TRBV12-4 to TRBJ1-1; a possible D gene is TRBD1 (5 bases). The germline V and J ends were trimmed by 6 bases and 8 bases, with 16 bases remaining between them. CDR3 length: 13 amino acids. The CDR3 region has the DNA TGTGCCAGCAGCTTGGGACCGTCCTCGGAAGCTTTCTTT. Translated: CASSLGPSSEAFF.

This clonotype was seen a handful of times. The rearrangement uses TRBV6-5 and TRBJ1-5; the D gene is possibly TRBD1 (5 bases). Trimming removed 1 base from V and 3 bases from J, with 13 bases in between. Germline V gene lookup returns CDR1 MNHEY and CDR2 SVGAGI. CDR3 length: 16 residues. This CDR3 is CASSYLIRGVNQPQHF. The CDR3 DNA sequence: TGTGCCAGCAGTTACTTGATTAGGGGTGTCAATCAGCCCCAGCATTTT.

This chain joins TRBV20-1 and TRBJ1-5, with TRBD1 matching over 12 bases. V dropped 3 bases and J dropped 7; count of bases not matched to a gene: 4. Per the germline V gene, CDR1 is DFQATT and CDR2 is SNEGSKA (reference sequence). The CDR3 is 14 residues long. CDR3 amino acids: CSARVGTGGQPQHF. As DNA, the CDR3 is TGCAGTGCTAGGGTGGGGACAGGGGGCCAGCCCCAGCATTTT.

The sample holds many counts of this clonotype. V and J are TRBV6-2 or TRBV6-3 and TRBJ2-2; D uncertain. Germline V CDR1 and CDR2: MNHEY, SVGEGT. The V end was cut by 2 bases, the J end by 3 bases, with 4 bases between. The CDR3 runs to 13 residues. CDR3 coding DNA: TGTGCCAGCAGTTACAGGGACACCGGGGAGCTGTTTTTT. It specifies CASSYRDTGELFF.